A single sample gave rise to the 17 T cell receptor beta chains below, sequenced in a study of blood T cell repertoires in COVID-19. Generated by immunoSEQ multiplex PCR, the TCRdb table keeps only in-frame clones and is missing some. The table records 80,000 to 100,000 clones, over 65% of them present only once. The sequenced material came from peripheral blood. The receptors stem from a man aged 65-85 years with COVID-19, enrolled during active disease.

This clone showed up just once. The rearrangement uses TRBV7-6 and TRBJ2-7; 8 nucleotides align to TRBD2. The germline V gene encodes CDR1 SGHVS and CDR2 FNYEAQ. The CDR3 is 15 residues long. V lost 1 base to trimming and J lost 0 bases; unmatched junction nucleotides: 2. CDR3: CASSLVGTSSYEQYF. For the CDR3, the DNA is TGTGCCAGCAGCTTAGTCGGGACTAGCTCCTACGAGCAGTACTTC.

This clone was observed a few times. The gene calls are TRBV6-6 and TRBJ2-1; 7 bases match TRBD1. Germline V gene data show CDR1 as MNHNY and CDR2 as SVGAGI (reference sequence). Germline trimming cut 4 bases from V and 8 bases from J; bases unmatched to any gene: 5. This CDR3 spans 13 amino acids. CDR3 protein: CASSFDREYEQFF. The DNA for the CDR3 is TGTGCCAGCAGTTTCGACAGGGAATATGAGCAGTTCTTC.

This sequence joins TRBV29-1 and TRBJ2-1; 7 bases align to TRBD1. From germline, CDR1 is SQVTM and CDR2 ANQGSEA. The V segment lost 6 bases and the J segment 10 bases; nucleotides outside the gene matches: 9. The CDR3 loop spans 12 amino acids. CDR3 bases: TGCAGCGTAACATCCGGGACAGAAGAGCAGTTCTTC. It encodes CSVTSGTEEQFF.

CDR3 loop: CSVDGLAGDNEQFF. CDR3 in DNA: TGCAGCGTCGATGGACTAGCGGGAGACAATGAGCAGTTCTTC. The rearrangement uses TRBV29-1 and TRBJ2-1; 13 bases line up with TRBD2. The CDR3 totals 14 residues. Trimming at V came to 6 bases and at J to 5 bases, leaving 4 bases not matched to a gene. Germline V gene lookup returns CDR1 SQVTM and CDR2 ANQGSEA.

The chain couples TRBV15 to TRBJ1-1, with TRBD1 matching 7 bases. In germline, CDR1 is LNHNV, CDR2 YYDKDF (reference sequence). The CDR3 contains 15 residues. V lost 3 bases and J lost 5; bases outside the gene matches: 9. CDR3 nucleotide sequence: TGTGCCACCAGCAGGCCACAGGGGATGGGGACTGAAGCTTTCTTT. As protein: CATSRPQGMGTEAFF.

The chain is built from TRBV5-1 and TRBJ2-2; 9 nucleotides line up with TRBD1. The CDR3 is made up of 16 amino acids. The trim removed 4 bases at V and 0 bases at J, leaving 4 bases unmatched. Germline CDR1 reads SGHRS; CDR2 reads YFSETQ. CDR3 coding DNA: TGCGCCAGCAGCCAGACAGGGGGGGCGAACACCGGGGAGCTGTTTTTT. Encoded protein: CASSQTGGANTGELFF.

The chain has TRBV5-1 and TRBJ2-2, with D possibly matching TRBD2 (6 bases). The CDR3 covers 15 residues. V lost 4 bases to trimming and J lost 3 bases, with 13 bases between them. Per germline, CDR1 SGHRS and CDR2 YFSETQ. CDR3 sequence: CASSSRTGDTGELFF. CDR3 coding DNA: TGCGCCAGCAGCAGCAGGACGGGAGACACCGGGGAGCTGTTTTTT.

V gene TRBV4-3 combines with J gene TRBJ1-1; a possible D gene is TRBD1 (6 bases). V was trimmed by 4 bases and J by 4 bases, leaving 16 bases between them. The CDR3 has 15 amino acids. In germline, CDR1 is LGHNA, CDR2 YSLEER. In DNA, the CDR3 is TGCGCCAGCAGCCGATTGACAGGCGGAGTCACTGAAGCTTTCTTT. It translates to CASSRLTGGVTEAFF.

CDR3 region: CASSPHLAGDTQYF. Here the CDR3 DNA reads TGTGCCAGCAGTCCCCATCTAGCAGGAGATACGCAGTATTTT. The rearrangement links TRBV27 to TRBJ2-3; TRBD2 might be the D (5 bases). The CDR3 extends over 14 amino acids. The germline gives CDR1 MNHEY, CDR2 SMNVEV (reference sequence). V was cut by 5 bases and J by 5 bases, with 14 bases left in between.

The V call is TRBV15, the J call TRBJ2-3, with 8 nucleotides matching TRBD2. Trimming at V came to 4 bases and at J to 5 bases, leaving 17 bases not matched to a gene. The V gene's germline CDR1 is LNHNV and CDR2 YYDKDF (reference sequence). The CDR3 extends over 18 amino acids. The CDR3 loop is CATSTPGIAGREGDTQYF. For the CDR3, the DNA is TGTGCCACCAGCACCCCCGGGATAGCGGGAAGGGAGGGAGATACGCAGTATTTT. Full variable domain (remainder filled in from reference TRBV15 and TRBJ2-3): DAMVIQNPRYQVTQFGKPVTLSCSQTLNHNVMYWYQQKSSQAPKLLFHYYDKDFNNEADTPDNFQSRRPNTSFCFLDIRSPGLGDTAMYLCATSTPGIAGREGDTQYFGPGTRLTVL.

This clone was detected only a few times. The rearrangement uses TRBV3-1 (or the pseudogene TRBV3-2) and TRBJ2-1, with D possibly matching TRBD2 (6 bases). V was shortened by 6 bases and J by 6 bases, with 12 bases between the two germline ends. Germline lookup yields CDR1 LGHDT and CDR2 YNNKEL (reference sequence). This CDR3 has 13 amino acids. The CDR3 loop reads CASRTRGANEQFF. The CDR3 DNA reads TGTGCCAGCAGGACCCGCGGGGCCAATGAGCAGTTCTTC.

The rearrangement uses TRBV4-3 and TRBJ2-7; no reliable D call. From germline, CDR1 is LGHNA and CDR2 YSLEER. The CDR3 covers 13 residues. V was pared by 0 bases and J by 4 bases, with 7 bases between. CDR3 protein: CASSQDFLYEQYF. CDR3 DNA sequence: TGCGCCAGCAGCCAAGATTTCCTTTACGAGCAGTACTTC.

CDR3 nucleotides: TGTGCCAGCAGTTGTATGCGTCGCGAGCAGTACTTC. This sequence encodes CASSCMRREQYF. The chain joins TRBV6-4 to TRBJ2-7, with D unresolved. Germline lookup yields CDR1 MRHNA and CDR2 SNTAGT. CDR3 size: 12 residues. The V gene lost 5 bases and the J gene lost 6 bases, with 11 bases spanning the gap.

This clone has just one count. This chain connects TRBV28 to TRBJ2-1, with 15 nucleotides matching TRBD2. J was trimmed by 4 bases and V by 2 bases; bases with no gene match: 6. The CDR3 is 18 amino acids. CDR1 is MDHEN, CDR2 SYDVKM, per germline. For the CDR3, the DNA is TGTGCCAGCAGTTTAGGACTAGCGGGAGGGAGGGGGTACAATGAGCAGTTCTTC. This sequence encodes CASSLGLAGGRGYNEQFF.

The chain links TRBV9 to TRBJ2-7; TRBD2 might be the D (5 bases). Germline CDR1 reads SGDLS; CDR2 reads YYNGEE. The CDR3 consists of 16 residues. The V end lost 0 bases, the J end lost 2 bases, and 15 bases lay between the germline ends. The DNA for the CDR3 is TGTGCCAGCAGCGTAGATCCCGGGAACGGCGCCTACGAGCAGTACTTC. It is translated as CASSVDPGNGAYEQYF.

The J gene is TRBJ2-7, the V gene TRBV5-6, with D possibly being TRBD2 (6 bases). From germline, CDR1 is SGHDT and CDR2 YYEEEE. V was pared by 0 bases and J by 3 bases, with 10 bases between. The CDR3 sequence is 14 residues long. The CDR3 sequence: CASSLGASVYEQYF. The CDR3, as DNA: TGTGCCAGCAGCTTGGGGGCTAGCGTCTACGAGCAGTACTTC.

This clone was found many times. The chain employs TRBV7-2 and TRBJ2-7; TRBD1 matches 8 bases. The germline V gene encodes CDR1 SGHTA and CDR2 FQGNSA. The length of the CDR3 is 14 residues. The V segment lost 3 bases and the J segment 5 bases; nucleotides outside the gene matches: 6. CDR3: CASSFTGQGDEQYF. CDR3 nucleotide sequence: TGTGCCAGCAGCTTTACCGGACAGGGCGACGAGCAGTACTTC.